This passage covers 24 T cell receptor beta chains from one sample sequenced in a study of radiation and T cells in renal cell carcinoma. The method was immunoSEQ multiplex PCR; TCRdb's version includes in-frame clones alone and lacks a portion of them. Of around 94,000 clones in the sample, around 81% are singletons; the top ten hold under 10%. The time point here: blood 4 weeks post-SBRT, at nephrectomy. As for treatment: 15 Gy SBRT to primary tumor, nephrectomy 4 weeks later. The sample was blood, taken from a patient whose treatment included radiotherapy and nephrectomy. The source is a man over 45 with renal cell carcinoma.

The rearrangement uses TRBV7-3 and TRBJ2-7; D remains unclear. CDR3 length equals 18 residues. Trimming pared 1 base from V and 3 bases from J, leaving 22 bases between. CDR1 and CDR2 (germline): SGHTA, FQGTGA. The CDR3 DNA sequence: TGTGCCAGCAGCTTAATCGAGCCGCCCCTAGGTCTTAACTACGAGCAGTACTTC. Amino acids: CASSLIEPPLGLNYEQYF.

The chain employs TRBV5-8 and TRBJ1-5; the D is unclear. This CDR3 has 14 amino acids. Deletions cut 2 bases from V and 3 bases from J, with 9 bases between. Germline CDR1 and CDR2: SGHTS and YDEGEE. CDR3 bases: TGTGCCAGCAGCTTTTCCAGGCACAATCAGCCCCAGCATTTT. It encodes CASSFSRHNQPQHF. Together with reference TRBV5-8 and TRBJ1-5, the CDR3 gives the full variable domain: EAGVTQSPTHLIKTRGQQATLRCSPISGHTSVYWYQQALGLGLQFLLWYDEGEERNRGNFPPRFSGRQFPNYSSELNVNALELEDSALYLCASSFSRHNQPQHFGDGTRLSIL.

V gene TRBV5-1 combines with J gene TRBJ2-3, with 12 bases identical to TRBD2. V shed 4 bases and J 2 bases; nucleotides not matched to a gene: 5. This CDR3 is built from 16 residues. CDR1 and CDR2 from the germline V gene are SGHRS and YFSETQ. CDR3 in amino acids: CASSDGLAGTTDTQYF. The CDR3 DNA follows: TGCGCCAGCAGCGACGGACTAGCGGGGACCACAGATACGCAGTATTTT.

This chain joins TRBV12-5 and TRBJ2-5; D gene unclear. V lost 7 bases, J lost 2 bases, and 8 bases lay in between. Germline V gene data show CDR1 as LGHNT and CDR2 as FRNRAP. The CDR3 runs 12 residues. The CDR3 reads CASAGAQETQYF. CDR3 nucleotide sequence: TGTGCTAGTGCCGGAGCACAAGAGACCCAGTACTTC.

The table lists this clone with a count of one. The chain couples TRBV10-3 to TRBJ2-4; 7 bases fit TRBD2. The CDR3 is 12 residues long. Germline V gene sequence: CDR1 ENHRY, CDR2 SYGVKD. J lost 6 bases, V lost 8 bases, and 4 bases had no gene match. The CDR3: CAIAGEGNIQYF. The CDR3 DNA reads TGTGCCATCGCGGGGGAGGGAAACATTCAGTACTTC.

This clone has a handful of counts. The V and J genes are TRBV10-3 and TRBJ2-2; 11 nucleotides agree with TRBD1. The CDR3 length is 15 residues. Germline CDR1 reads ENHRY; CDR2 reads SYGVKD. V shed 4 bases and J 5 bases; nucleotides not matched to a gene: 3. CDR3 DNA: TGTGCCATCAGTGGGGGACAGGGGGAGACCGGGGAGCTGTTTTTT. The encoded protein is CAISGGQGETGELFF.

The chain links TRBV4-3 to TRBJ1-2; D ambiguous. Between the trimmed V and J ends, which lost 0 bases and 0 bases, there was a span of 8 bases. The V gene's germline CDR1 is LGHNA and CDR2 YSLEER. This CDR3 is 15 amino acids long. CDR3 bases: TGCGCCAGCAGCCAAGATCAAACCCCTAACTATGGCTACACCTTC. Its translation is CASSQDQTPNYGYTF.

This clone was counted a single time. The chain joins TRBV7-9 to TRBJ1-1; possibly TRBD1 for D (5 bases). The V and J ends lost 5 bases and 6 bases respectively, with 19 bases between them. CDR1 SEHNR and CDR2 FQNEAQ come from the germline V gene (reference sequence). There are 15 residues in the CDR3. CDR3 nucleotides: TGTGCCAGCAGCGCGTCCGAAGGGGAGTGGGCTGAAGCTTTCTTT. Its protein is CASSASEGEWAEAFF.

The CDR3 coding sequence is TGTGCCAGCAGTATAGCGGGACAGCAAAATCAGCCCCAGCATTTT. Residues: CASSIAGQQNQPQHF. The J gene is TRBJ1-5, the V gene TRBV6-6, with 7 bases identical to TRBD1. Trimming removed 5 bases from V and 4 bases from J; junction bases left unmatched: 8. Germline CDR1 MNHNY, CDR2 SVGAGI (reference sequence). The CDR3 length is 15 residues.

CDR3 amino acids: CASSQFSMNTEAFF. CDR3 coding DNA: TGCGCCAGCAGTCAATTCAGCATGAACACTGAAGCTTTCTTT. The rearrangement uses TRBV23-1 and TRBJ1-1; D is unclear. TRBV23-1 qualifies as an ORF whose function is uncertain. The CDR3 has 14 amino acids. V was clipped by 1 base and J by 0 bases, with 6 bases between them.

V usage is TRBV5-5 and J usage is TRBJ1-5, with 9 bases lining up with TRBD1. The CDR3 is 17 residues long. Germline CDR1 SGHKS, CDR2 YYEKEE (reference sequence). The J segment lost 0 bases and the V segment lost 4 bases, leaving 8 bases of the junction unmatched. The CDR3 loop reads CASSAGTGSYSNQPQHF. The CDR3 DNA reads as TGTGCCAGCAGCGCCGGGACAGGGAGTTATAGCAATCAGCCCCAGCATTTT.

CDR3 sequence (DNA): TGTGCCAGCAGTTCAAACCCGGTAGCATCTTCAGAAAAACTGTTTTTT. Its translation: CASSSNPVASSEKLFF. The V gene is TRBV27, the J gene TRBJ1-4; unclear D gene. The V and J ends lost 4 bases and 8 bases respectively, with 20 bases between them. CDR3 length: 16 amino acids. The germline V gene has CDR1 MNHEY and CDR2 SMNVEV (reference sequence).

J is TRBJ1-1 and V is TRBV30, with D possibly being TRBD1 (5 bases). CDR1 and CDR2 from the germline V gene are GTSNPN and SVGIG (reference sequence). This CDR3 comprises 13 residues. V dropped 5 bases and J dropped 1 base, with 11 bases sitting between them. The CDR3 is CAWDRDPNTEAFF. CDR3 DNA: TGTGCCTGGGACCGGGACCCGAACACTGAAGCTTTCTTT.

This rearrangement joins TRBV19 to TRBJ1-6; 8 positions match TRBD1. Germline V gene sequence: CDR1 LNHDA, CDR2 SQIVND (reference sequence). The CDR3 runs 14 residues. The ends lost 5 bases at V and 12 bases at J; junction bases unmatched: 9. The CDR3 spells CASSLGQETRPLHF. The CDR3 DNA sequence: TGTGCCAGTAGTTTGGGACAGGAGACGCGACCCCTCCACTTT.

In nucleotides, the CDR3 is TGTGCCAGCAGCTACCTGGGCAAGGCCGACTACGAGCAGTACTTC. Amino acids: CASSYLGKADYEQYF. The V call is TRBV11-1, the J call TRBJ2-7; D uncertain. The CDR3 spans 15 residues. From germline, CDR1 is SGHAT and CDR2 FQDESV (reference sequence). V was shortened by 4 bases and J by 3 bases, with 16 bases between the two germline ends.

This chain connects TRBV7-9 to TRBJ2-3; 9 bases are a match to TRBD1. Unmatched junction bases numbered 5, after V lost 4 bases and J lost 3 bases. The germline CDR1 and CDR2 sequences are SEHNR and FQNEAQ (reference sequence). There are 15 residues in the CDR3. CDR3 amino acids: CASSSGQGRTDTQYF. CDR3 nucleotide sequence: TGTGCCAGCAGCTCGGGACAGGGTAGGACAGATACGCAGTATTTT.

As for this clone: The junction differs from germline at one of its ends, possibly a read error. The V gene is TRBV9, the J gene TRBJ2-7; TRBD1 is a possible D gene (6 bases). The CDR3 spans 14 residues. Per germline, CDR1 SGDLS and CDR2 YYNGEE. The CDR3 sequence: CASSVEGTSFEQYF. CDR3 in DNA: TGTGCCAGCAGCGTAGAGGGGACATCCTTCGAGCAGTACTTC.

The chain carries TRBV7-9 and TRBJ2-1; D might be TRBD2 (7 bases). The CDR3 length is 16 residues. Germline CDR1 SEHNR, CDR2 FQNEAQ (reference sequence). Trimming left V 7 bases short and J 7 bases short, with 23 bases between. CDR3 sequence: CASINFRGAVNNEQFF. As DNA, the CDR3 is TGTGCCAGCATCAATTTCCGGGGGGCGGTTAATAATGAGCAGTTCTTC.

J is TRBJ2-1 and V is TRBV7-2; 14 bases match TRBD2. The junction had 7 bases not matched to a gene; V was cut back by 4 bases and J by 8 bases. CDR1 SGHTA and CDR2 FQGNSA come from the germline V gene. This CDR3 has 16 amino acids. CDR3 bases: TGTGCCAGCAGCTCATCCGGGACTAGCGGGAGTTATGAGCAGTTCTTC. Amino acid sequence: CASSSSGTSGSYEQFF. Supplemented by reference TRBV7-2 and TRBJ2-1, the full variable domain reads GAGVSQSPSNKVTEKGKDVELRCDPISGHTALYWYRQSLGQGLEFLIYFQGNSAPDKSGLPSDRFSAERTGGSVSTLTIQRTQQEDSAVYLCASSSSGTSGSYEQFFGPGTRLTVL.

The rearrangement uses TRBV6-5 and TRBJ2-5; D remains unclear. In germline, CDR1 is MNHEY, CDR2 SVGAGI. The CDR3 runs to 13 residues. Trimming pared 2 bases from V and 7 bases from J, leaving 11 bases between. Here the CDR3 DNA reads TGTGCCAGCAGTTACAAAGAGACGGGGACCCAGTACTTC. This encodes CASSYKETGTQYF.

This chain joins TRBV2 and TRBJ2-3; D ambiguous. Germline CDR1 and CDR2: SNHLY and FYNNEI. The CDR3 runs 14 residues. The V end lost 7 bases, the J end lost 2 bases, and 13 bases lay between the germline ends. CDR3 in amino acids: CASKPDGVTDTQYF. In nucleotides, the CDR3 is TGTGCCAGCAAACCAGACGGAGTCACAGATACGCAGTATTTT.

The chain is built from TRBV5-1 and TRBJ2-1; D might be TRBD1 (5 bases). Germline lookup yields CDR1 SGHRS and CDR2 YFSETQ. Trimming left V 1 base short and J 5 bases short, with 13 bases between. This CDR3 contains 15 residues. Written as DNA, the CDR3 is TGCGCCAGCAGCTTGACAGGATCACACAACAATGAGCAGTTCTTC. Its protein product is CASSLTGSHNNEQFF.

The chain employs TRBV7-8 and TRBJ1-5; D ambiguous. This CDR3 contains 16 residues. Deletions cut 0 bases from V and 0 bases from J, with 9 bases between. Germline V gene sequence: CDR1 SGHVS, CDR2 FQNEAQ. The DNA for the CDR3 is TGTGCCAGCAGCTTAGCCAGCAGAGTTAGCAATCAGCCCCAGCATTTT. Translating it yields CASSLASRVSNQPQHF.

This clone was counted once. V and J are TRBV7-2 and TRBJ2-7; D unresolved. Trimming removed 0 bases from V and 6 bases from J, with 12 bases in between. Germline V gives CDR1 SGHTA, CDR2 FQGNSA. The CDR3 has 14 residues. The CDR3 DNA follows: TGTGCCAGCAGCTTAGCGGCGGTTTCAGGCGAGCAGTACTTC. Protein: CASSLAAVSGEQYF.